This T cell receptor beta chain was profiled in a study of blood T cell repertoires in COVID-19. Overall study context: There were acute and convalescent COVID-19 samples, and they came from the United States, Italy and Spain. T cells, B-cell-depleted T cells, or PBMCs provided the cDNA or gDNA that served as material.

Produced via immunoSEQ multiplex PCR; TCRdb's table is partial and in-frame only. Here the sample spans 35,000 to 45,000 clones, roughly 88% being singletons. V was clipped by 4 bases and J by 3 bases; unmatched bases: 5. The CDR3 has 14 amino acids. This chain connects TRBV23-1 to TRBJ2-7, with 8 positions matching TRBD1. TRBV23-1 is an ORF; its function is uncertain. The sequence came from a woman of 80 years or more with acute or convalescent COVID-19. The sequenced sample was peripheral blood. CDR3 bases: TGCGCCAGCAGTCTAGCGGACAGGGACTACGAGCAGTACTTC. This codes for CASSLADRDYEQYF.